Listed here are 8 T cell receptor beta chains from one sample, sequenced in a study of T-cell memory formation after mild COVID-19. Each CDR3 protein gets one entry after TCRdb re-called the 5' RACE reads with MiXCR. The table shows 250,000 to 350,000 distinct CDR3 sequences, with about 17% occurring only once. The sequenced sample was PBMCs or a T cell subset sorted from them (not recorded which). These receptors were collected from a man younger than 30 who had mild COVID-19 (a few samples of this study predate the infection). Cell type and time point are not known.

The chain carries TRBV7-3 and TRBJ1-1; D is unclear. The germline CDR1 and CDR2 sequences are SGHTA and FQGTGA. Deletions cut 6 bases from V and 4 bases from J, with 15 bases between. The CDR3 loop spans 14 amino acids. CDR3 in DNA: TGTGCCAGCAGTCAGACGGGTTTTGGCACTGAAGCTTTCTTT. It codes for CASSQTGFGTEAFF. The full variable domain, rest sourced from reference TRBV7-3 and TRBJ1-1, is GAGVSQTPSNKVTEKGKYVELRCDPISGHTALYWYRQSLGQGPEFLIYFQGTGAADDSGLPNDRFFAVRPEGSVSTLKIQRTERGDSAVYLCASSQTGFGTEAFFGQGTRLTVV.

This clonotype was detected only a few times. The CDR3 here is CASSPLRLGPNEQFF. CDR3 nucleotide sequence: TGTGCCAGCAGCCCGTTGAGACTAGGCCCCAATGAGCAGTTCTTC. This rearrangement joins TRBV7-9 to TRBJ2-1, with a tentative D call TRBD2 (6 bases). CDR1 SEHNR and CDR2 FQNEAQ come from the germline V gene (reference sequence). This CDR3 region has 15 residues. Trimming removed 5 bases at V and 6 bases at J, with 17 bases between.

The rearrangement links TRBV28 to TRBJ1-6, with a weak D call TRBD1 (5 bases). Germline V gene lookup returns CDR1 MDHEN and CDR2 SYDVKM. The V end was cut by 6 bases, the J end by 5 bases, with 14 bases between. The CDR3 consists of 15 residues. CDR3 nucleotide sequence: TGTGCCAGCAGCAATTGGGGACGGAATAATTCACCCCTCCACTTT. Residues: CASSNWGRNNSPLHF.

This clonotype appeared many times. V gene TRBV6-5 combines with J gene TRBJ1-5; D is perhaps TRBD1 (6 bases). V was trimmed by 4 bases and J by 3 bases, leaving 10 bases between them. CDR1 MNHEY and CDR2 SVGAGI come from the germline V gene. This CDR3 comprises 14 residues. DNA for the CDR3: TGTGCCAGCAGTTCGACAGGACCCAATCAGCCCCAGCATTTT. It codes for CASSSTGPNQPQHF.

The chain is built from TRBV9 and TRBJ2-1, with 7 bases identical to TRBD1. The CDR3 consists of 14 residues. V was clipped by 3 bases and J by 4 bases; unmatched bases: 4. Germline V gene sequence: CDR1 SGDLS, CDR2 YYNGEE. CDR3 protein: CASSARTGYNEQFF. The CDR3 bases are TGTGCCAGCAGCGCCCGGACAGGATACAATGAGCAGTTCTTC.

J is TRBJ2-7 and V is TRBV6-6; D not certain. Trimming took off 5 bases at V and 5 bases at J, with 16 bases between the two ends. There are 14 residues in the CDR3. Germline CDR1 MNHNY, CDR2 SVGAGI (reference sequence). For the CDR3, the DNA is TGTGCCAGCAGTCGCCGCGTTGGTTCTGACGAGCAGTACTTC. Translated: CASSRRVGSDEQYF.

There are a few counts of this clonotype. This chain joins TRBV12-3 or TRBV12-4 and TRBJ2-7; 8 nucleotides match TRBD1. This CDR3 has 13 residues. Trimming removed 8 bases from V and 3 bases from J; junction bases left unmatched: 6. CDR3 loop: CASGEDRVYEQYF. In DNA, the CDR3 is TGTGCCAGCGGGGAGGACAGGGTCTACGAGCAGTACTTC.

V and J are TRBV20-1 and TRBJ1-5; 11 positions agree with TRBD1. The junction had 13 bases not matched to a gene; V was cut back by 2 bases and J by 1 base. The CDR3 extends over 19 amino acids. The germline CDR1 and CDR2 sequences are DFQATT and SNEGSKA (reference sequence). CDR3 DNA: TGCAGTGCTAGAAAAACTGGACAGGGGGCGAGTATAAGCAATCAGCCCCAGCATTTT. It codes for CSARKTGQGASISNQPQHF.